Described below is a single T cell receptor (beta chain) sequence and its context. Its antigen is undetermined. TCRdb redid the calling of the 5' RACE reads with MiXCR, one entry per CDR3 protein. Altogether hundreds of thousands of distinct CDR3 sequences are present, over 5% being singletons, with the ten largest covering roughly 1.8%. Only healthy Caucasians were included as donors. This specimen comes from a study of identical twins. General study findings and limits: The abundant beta clonotypes from cord blood had fewer insertions, and memory repertoires had none of this.

The sequence was obtained from a man younger than 30 in good health. Sequenced input: naive T cells sorted from blood.

The CDR3 is CASSQPWGQGRGKLFF. The CDR3 DNA follows: TGCGCCAGCAGCCAACCCTGGGGGCAGGGAAGAGGAAAACTGTTTTTT. The chain couples TRBV4-1 to TRBJ1-4; D is possibly TRBD1 (6 bases). The CDR3 sequence is 16 residues long. The ends were cut back, 2 bases at V and 10 bases at J, with 20 bases in the middle. CDR1 and CDR2 from the germline V gene are MGHRA and YSYEKL.